These T cell receptor beta chains were read from a single sample in a study of cytotoxic CD8 clonotypes in ibrutinib-treated CLL. Sequencing was performed with immunoSEQ multiplex PCR; in TCRdb, only in-frame clones are kept and a portion is missing. The table shows approximately 11,000 clones, with around 68% occurring only once. This specimen consisted of PBMCs, obtained before ibrutinib treatment. Every receptor here comes from a human donor with chronic lymphocytic leukemia. Each CDR3 is given with its conserved first and last residue. D genes are given only for firm matches. Clone sizes are given selectively: once, few, many, or a class where the clone is expanded.

CDR3	DNA	D	V	J	size
CASSLGGSGNQPQHF	TGTGCCAGCAGTCTCGGGGGTTCGGGCAATCAGCCCCAGCATTTT	.	TRBV28	TRBJ1-5	.
CASSFEDGSGNTIYF	TGTGCCAGCAGTTTTGAGGACGGCTCTGGAAACACCATATATTTT	.	TRBV5-4	TRBJ1-3	.
CASSLYGAGSTYEQYF	TGTGCCAGCAGCTTATATGGGGCAGGCTCTACCTACGAGCAGTACTTC	.	TRBV7-8	TRBJ2-7	.
CASSFPLEDTQYF	TGTGCCAGCAGCTTTCCACTCGAGGATACGCAGTATTTT	.	TRBV7-9	TRBJ2-3	.
CASSENVGNQPQHF	TGTGCCAGCAGTGAAAATGTTGGCAATCAGCCCCAGCATTTT	.	TRBV2	TRBJ1-5	few
CASSVAASSYNEQFF	TGTGCCAGCAGCGTAGCGGCCAGCTCCTACAATGAGCAGTTCTTC	.	TRBV9	TRBJ2-1	.
CASSEDGSYEQYF	TGTGCCAGCAGTGAAGATGGCTCCTACGAGCAGTACTTC	.	TRBV9	TRBJ2-7	once
CASSISTGAPTEAFF	TGTGCCAGTAGTATCTCGACAGGGGCGCCCACTGAAGCTTTCTTT	TRBD1	TRBV19	TRBJ1-1	once
CSVSRMNTEAFF	TGCAGCGTTAGCAGAATGAACACTGAAGCTTTCTTT	.	TRBV29-1	TRBJ1-1	.
CASSSGTGKFF	TGTGCCAGCAGTTCGGGGACAGGGAAATTCTTC	TRBD1	TRBV6-5	TRBJ2-1	.
CASSPRDNYEQYF	TGCGCCAGCAGCCCCCGGGACAACTACGAGCAGTACTTC	.	TRBV5-1	TRBJ2-7	.
CASSYGTGGTYEQYF	TGTGCCAGCAGCTATGGGACAGGGGGCACCTACGAGCAGTACTTC	TRBD1	TRBV7-6	TRBJ2-7	.
CASSIPLMVHAKAAGNTIYF	TGTGCCAGCAGCATCCCTCTGATGGTACACGCGAAAGCCGCCGGAAACACCATATATTTT	.	TRBV11-3	TRBJ1-3	.
CASSLTGTGSYEQYF	TGTGCCAGCAGTTTAACCGGGACAGGGTCCTACGAGCAGTACTTC	TRBD1	TRBV28	TRBJ2-7	.
CASSLYPSGPYGYTF	TGTGCCAGCAGCTTGTATCCCAGTGGGCCTTATGGCTACACCTTC	.	TRBV5-6	TRBJ1-2	.
CASSSERELGDTQYF	TGTGCCAGCAGTTCAGAGCGGGAACTGGGAGATACGCAGTATTTT	TRBD2	TRBV28	TRBJ2-3	.
CASSFRGHTSEQYF	TGCGCCAGCAGCTTCAGGGGCCATACGTCAGAGCAGTACTTC	.	TRBV5-1	TRBJ2-7	.
CASSLMDRSRYGYTF	TGTGCCAGCAGCTTAATGGACAGGTCTCGCTATGGCTACACCTTC	TRBD1	TRBV5-6	TRBJ1-2	.
CASSPSTVQNTEAFF	TGTGCCAGCAGCCCGTCGACAGTTCAGAACACTGAAGCTTTCTTT	.	TRBV2	TRBJ1-1	few
CASGWVTEAFF	TGTGCCAGCGGCTGGGTCACTGAAGCTTTCTTT	.	TRBV27	TRBJ1-1	.
CASSERGSDYGYTF	TGTGCCAGCAGCGAGAGGGGCAGCGACTATGGCTACACCTTC	.	TRBV7-2	TRBJ1-2	.
CASSKSKGEDTEAFF	TGTGCCAGCAGCAAATCAAAGGGAGAGGACACTGAAGCTTTCTTT	.	TRBV21-1	TRBJ1-1	.
CASGYPRFPLHF	TGTGCCAGCGGATACCCCCGGTTTCCCCTCCACTTT	.	TRBV28	TRBJ1-6	.
CASSKDDRGQYF	TGTGCCAGCAGCAAGGACGATCGCGGGCAGTACTTC	.	TRBV7-9	TRBJ2-7	medium-sized
CASSLGRDGTDTQYF	TGTGCCAGCAGCCTCGGCAGGGACGGCACAGATACGCAGTATTTT	.	TRBV2	TRBJ2-3	.
CASRASQGYGEQFF	TGTGCCAGCAGAGCTTCACAGGGATATGGTGAGCAGTTCTTC	.	TRBV9	TRBJ2-1	.
CASSFVLGTSGGATDTQYF	TGTGCCAGCAGTTTCGTCTTAGGGACTAGCGGGGGGGCCACAGATACGCAGTATTTT	TRBD2	TRBV28	TRBJ2-3	few
CASSVAPGAYDEQYF	TGTGCCAGCAGCGTAGCCCCGGGGGCTTACGACGAGCAGTACTTC	.	TRBV9	TRBJ2-7	.
CASSLGWMETIYF	TGTGCCAGCAGCTTAGGGTGGATGGAGACCATATATTTT	.	TRBV7-9	TRBJ1-3	.
CASSLNYEQYF	TGCGCCAGCAGCTTGAACTACGAGCAGTACTTC	.	TRBV5-1	TRBJ2-7	few
CASTGGPRNTQYF	TGCGCCAGCACCGGGGGGCCTAGGAATACGCAGTATTTT	.	TRBV10-1	TRBJ2-3	.